Listed here are 27 T cell receptor beta chains from one sample, sequenced in a study of regulatory T cells in long-lasting Graves disease. According to the study, TCR beta libraries were built with iRepertoire HTBI primers and CDR3-region Arm-PCR. TCRdb fed the multiplex PCR reads into MiXCR, producing one record per CDR3 protein. The sample gives roughly 400,000 distinct CDR3 sequences, roughly 20% of which show up once; less than 25% is in the top ten. Time point defined: persistent/refractory GD, antithyroid drugs over 5 years with positive TRAb. The TCR library was prepared using RNA isolated from PBMCs. Specimen: peripheral blood mononuclear cells (PBMCs), collected when the disease was refractory, from a patient treated with antithyroid drugs. These receptors all stem from a female donor with Graves disease.

The rearrangement links TRBV25-1 to TRBJ2-5, with TRBD1 identical over 9 bases. V gave up 3 bases and J gave up 3 bases; unmatched junction bases: 5. The CDR3 extends over 15 amino acids. Germline V gene sequence: CDR1 MGHDK, CDR2 SYGVNS. In nucleotides, the CDR3 is TGTGCCAGCAGTGACTTGGGACAGGGTGAAGAGACCCAGTACTTC. Translating gives CASSDLGQGEETQYF.

This clonotype was observed at least ten times. The rearrangement links TRBV7-2 to TRBJ1-5; 9 bases agree with TRBD1. Germline CDR1 is SGHTA and CDR2 is FQGNSA. V lost 1 base and J lost 2; bases outside the gene matches: 0. This CDR3 region has 15 residues. The CDR3 is CASSLGTGGNQPQHF. In DNA, the CDR3 is TGTGCCAGCAGCTTAGGGACAGGGGGCAATCAGCCCCAGCATTTT. Together with reference TRBV7-2 and TRBJ1-5, the CDR3 gives the full variable domain: GAGVSQSPSNKVTEKGKDVELRCDPISGHTALYWYRQSLGQGLEFLIYFQGNSAPDKSGLPSDRFSAERTGGSVSTLTIQRTQQEDSAVYLCASSLGTGGNQPQHFGDGTRLSIL.

This CDR3 is CSVAGSANTEAFF. CDR3 nucleotide sequence: TGCAGCGTCGCAGGGTCCGCGAACACTGAAGCTTTCTTT. This sequence joins TRBV29-1 and TRBJ1-1; D perhaps matches TRBD1 (5 bases). The V gene's germline CDR1 is SQVTM and CDR2 ANQGSEA. With 6 bases removed from V and 1 base from J, the gap between germline ends came to 12 bases. The CDR3 runs 13 residues.

This clonotype was observed once. This chain connects TRBV7-9 to TRBJ1-6; 12 bases match TRBD1. Trimming cost V 1 base and J 3 bases; bases outside gene matches: 10. Germline V gene lookup returns CDR1 SEHNR and CDR2 FQNEAQ (reference sequence). The CDR3 runs 20 residues. The CDR3 loop is CASSLGPGTGGRGYNSPLHF. CDR3 sequence (DNA): TGTGCCAGCAGCTTAGGCCCCGGGACAGGGGGCCGGGGCTATAATTCACCCCTCCACTTT. Complete variable domain (other parts from reference TRBV7-9 and TRBJ1-6): DTGVSQNPRHKITKRGQNVTFRCDPISEHNRLYWYRQTLGQGPEFLTYFQNEAQLEKSRLLSDRFSAERPKGSFSTLEIQRTEQGDSAMYLCASSLGPGTGGRGYNSPLHFGNGTRLTVT.

This clonotype came up many times. In DNA, the CDR3 is TGTGCCAGCAGTTGGGGATGGACTGAAGCTTTCTTT. This translates into CASSWGWTEAFF. The chain is built from TRBV28 and TRBJ1-1, with D unclear. V was clipped by 4 bases and J by 5 bases, with 8 bases between them. CDR3 size: 12 residues. The germline gives CDR1 MDHEN, CDR2 SYDVKM.

The sample holds many counts of this clonotype. V is TRBV28 and J is TRBJ2-7; TRBD2 matches 9 bases. This CDR3 has 13 amino acids. Trimming cost V 7 bases and J 7 bases; bases outside gene matches: 8. In germline, CDR1 is MDHEN, CDR2 SYDVKM. For the CDR3, the DNA is TGTGCCAGCACCCTAGCGGGATCGCGGGAGCAGTACTTC. Translated, it gives CASTLAGSREQYF.

This clonotype was seen only a few times. The chain couples TRBV30 to TRBJ1-1; D might be TRBD1 (5 bases). The CDR3 has 13 residues. Trimming left V 7 bases short and J 2 bases short, with 14 bases between. In germline, CDR1 is GTSNPN, CDR2 SVGIG (reference sequence). The CDR3 coding sequence is TGTGCCTTTACAAACAGGACAAACACTGAAGCTTTCTTT. Protein product: CAFTNRTNTEAFF.

V gene TRBV29-1 combines with J gene TRBJ1-5, with D perhaps matching TRBD1 (6 bases). Germline CDR1 SQVTM, CDR2 ANQGSEA. V was cut by 7 bases and J by 3 bases, with 13 bases left in between. This CDR3 has 13 residues. DNA of the CDR3: TGCAGCGCCCTTACAGGGTCCAATCAGCCCCAGCATTTT. Translating it yields CSALTGSNQPQHF.

This clonotype was detected a few times. J is TRBJ2-7 and V is TRBV24-1; possible D gene TRBD1, 6 bases. V gave up 3 bases and J gave up 5 bases, with 13 bases separating them. The CDR3 loop spans 14 amino acids. Germline V gene lookup returns CDR1 KGHDR and CDR2 SFDVKD. The CDR3: CATSDAARGHEQYF. The CDR3 DNA is TGTGCCACCAGTGATGCCGCCAGGGGCCACGAGCAGTACTTC.

This clonotype was recorded many times. The V gene is TRBV3-1, the J gene TRBJ2-6, with TRBD2 matching over 12 bases. Trimming cost V 0 bases and J 7 bases; bases outside gene matches: 1. Germline CDR1 is LGHDT and CDR2 is YNNKEL (reference sequence). The length of the CDR3 is 16 residues. CDR3 coding DNA: TGTGCCAGCAGCCAAGAACTAGCGGGAGGAGCCAACGTCCTGACTTTC. Its translation is CASSQELAGGANVLTF.

The chain couples TRBV19 to TRBJ1-3; the D is unclear. Trimming took off 9 bases at V and 0 bases at J, with 12 bases between the two ends. There are 14 residues in the CDR3. Germline CDR1 is LNHDA and CDR2 is SQIVND (reference sequence). The CDR3 nucleotides read TGTGCCAGCGCCCAACTAAGCTCTGGAAACACCATATATTTT. Translating it yields CASAQLSSGNTIYF.

Concerning this clonotype: One end of the junction varies from germline; a read error may be responsible. CDR3 nucleotides: TGTGCCACCAGCAGAGAGACAGGCTCCCACGAGCAGTACTTC. It specifies CATSRETGSHEQYF. The chain joins TRBV15 to TRBJ2-7; tentatively, D is TRBD1 (6 bases). The CDR3 consists of 14 residues. CDR1 is LNHNV and CDR2 is YYDKDF in the germline V gene (reference sequence). Supplemented by reference TRBV15 and TRBJ2-7, the full variable domain reads DAMVIQNPRYQVTQFGKPVTLSCSQTLNHNVMYWYQQKSSQAPKLLFHYYDKDFNNEADTPDNFQSRRPNTSFCFLDIRSPGLGDTAMYLCATSRETGSHEQYFGPGTRLTVT.

V is TRBV7-6 and J is TRBJ2-5; TRBD1 aligns across 7 bases. The ends lost 0 bases at V and 5 bases at J; junction bases unmatched: 9. CDR1 is SGHVS, CDR2 FNYEAQ, per germline. CDR3 length equals 16 residues. The CDR3, as DNA: TGTGCCAGCAGCTTAGCGGGGCCTAGCAGGGGGGAGACCCAGTACTTC. It is translated as CASSLAGPSRGETQYF.

The chain is built from TRBV9 and TRBJ2-2; 10 bases align to TRBD2. Germline CDR1 is SGDLS and CDR2 is YYNGEE. J lost 6 bases, V lost 4 bases, and 12 bases had no gene match. The CDR3 loop spans 17 amino acids. The CDR3 sequence: CASSPRQREGPSGELFF. CDR3 DNA sequence: TGTGCCAGCAGCCCCCGCCAGCGGGAGGGCCCGTCCGGGGAGCTGTTTTTT.

This clonotype was found many times. The chain employs TRBV12-3 or TRBV12-4 and TRBJ2-2; D ambiguous. The CDR3 has 17 amino acids. Trimming stripped 3 bases from V and 0 bases from J, with 14 bases between. CDR3 DNA: TGTGCCAGCAGTTTCGGGTTTCTGCTCGCGAACACCGGGGAGCTGTTTTTT. Protein product: CASSFGFLLANTGELFF.

This clonotype was seen just once. A read error is possible here, since a much larger clone lies one base away. The CDR3 reads CSASWKTSEQYF. The CDR3 nucleotides are TGCAGTGCTAGCTGGAAAACTAGCGAGCAGTACTTC. The chain joins TRBV20-1 to TRBJ2-7; tentative D call: TRBD2 (5 bases). Germline lookup yields CDR1 DFQATT and CDR2 SNEGSKA (reference sequence). CDR3 size: 12 residues. The V and J ends lost 3 bases and 6 bases respectively, with 12 bases between them.

This clonotype turned up a few times. This rearrangement joins TRBV19 to TRBJ1-5; TRBD1 aligns across 9 bases. V was clipped by 1 base and J by 6 bases; unmatched bases: 10. Germline loops: CDR1 LNHDA, CDR2 SQIVND (reference sequence). The CDR3 totals 17 residues. The CDR3 loop reads CASSIGSGTGIGQPQHF. The CDR3 DNA is TGTGCCAGTAGTATAGGCTCCGGGACAGGGATAGGTCAGCCCCAGCATTTT.

This clonotype has ten or more counts. The J gene is TRBJ2-5, the V gene TRBV10-2, with TRBD1 matching 8 bases. The germline V gene encodes CDR1 WSHSY and CDR2 SAAADI. V gave up 8 bases and J gave up 0 bases; unmatched junction bases: 8. CDR3 length: 15 amino acids. CDR3 residues: CASGETGVYQETQYF. In DNA, the CDR3 is TGCGCCAGCGGCGAGACAGGGGTGTACCAAGAGACCCAGTACTTC.

In this sample, this clonotype turned up a few times. The gene calls are TRBV20-1 and TRBJ1-1; D is uncertain. This CDR3 is built from 13 residues. V gave up 1 base and J gave up 4 bases, with 10 bases separating them. CDR1 and CDR2 (germline): DFQATT, SNEGSKA (reference sequence). CDR3 sequence (DNA): TGCAGTGCTAGAGTCCCCGCGAGCACTGAAGCTTTCTTT. Its protein product is CSARVPASTEAFF.

This clonotype was recorded many times. The gene calls are TRBV18 and TRBJ1-1, with D perhaps matching TRBD1 (6 bases). V was shortened by 8 bases and J by 0 bases, with 10 bases between the two germline ends. Germline V gene data show CDR1 as KGHSH and CDR2 as LQKENI. The CDR3 runs to 13 residues. The CDR3 here is CASEQGMNTEAFF. CDR3 bases: TGTGCCAGCGAACAGGGCATGAACACTGAAGCTTTCTTT.

This clonotype was counted ten times or more. The rearrangement joins TRBV18 to TRBJ1-1, with TRBD1 matching 9 bases. The CDR3 spans 15 residues. V gave up 0 bases and J gave up 4 bases; unmatched junction bases: 3. The V gene's germline CDR1 is KGHSH and CDR2 LQKENI. For the CDR3, the DNA is TGTGCCAGCTCACCACCGGGGACAGGGACCACTGAAGCTTTCTTT. Encoded protein: CASSPPGTGTTEAFF.

V usage is TRBV20-1 and J usage is TRBJ2-7; TRBD2 matches at 7 bases. After removal of 1 base from V and 3 bases from J, the junction contained 3 bases not matched to a gene. The CDR3 length is 13 residues. Germline CDR1 reads DFQATT; CDR2 reads SNEGSKA (reference sequence). CDR3: CSARVAGDYEQYF. In DNA, the CDR3 is TGCAGTGCTAGAGTCGCGGGAGACTACGAGCAGTACTTC.

A word on this clonotype: A read error is possible here, since a much larger clone lies one base away. The chain couples TRBV6-5 to TRBJ2-7, with D possibly TRBD1 on 5 matching bases. This CDR3 region has 15 residues. Germline CDR1 and CDR2: MNHEY and SVGAGI. The CDR3 DNA sequence: TGTGCCAGCAGTTACTCCGACAGTAACTCCTACGAGCGGTACTTC. It codes for CASSYSDSNSYERYF.

This clonotype was seen many times. This chain uses TRBV7-2 with TRBJ2-7; D is possibly TRBD1 (6 bases). Germline values: CDR1 SGHTA, CDR2 FQGNSA. Trimming took 4 bases from V and 2 from J, leaving 15 bases between them. This CDR3 region has 15 residues. Written as DNA, the CDR3 is TGTGCCAGCAGCTCGATGGGACAAGGAACCTACGAGCAGTACTTC. Protein: CASSSMGQGTYEQYF.

The chain couples TRBV6-1 to TRBJ2-3; the D gene is possibly TRBD1 (5 bases). Germline CDR1 and CDR2: MNHNS and SASEGT. This CDR3 contains 13 residues. V lost 6 bases to trimming and J lost 0 bases, with 7 bases between them. DNA for the CDR3: TGTGCCAGCAGGCGACAGAGCACAGATACGCAGTATTTT. Translated: CASRRQSTDTQYF.

In this sample, this clonotype turned up many times. The chain is built from TRBV2 and TRBJ2-2, with D uncertain. The V end lost 7 bases, the J end lost 0 bases, and 12 bases lay between the germline ends. CDR1 SNHLY and CDR2 FYNNEI come from the germline V gene. This CDR3 is 15 amino acids long. CDR3 protein: CASTHWGPNTGELFF. The CDR3 nucleotides read TGTGCCAGCACCCACTGGGGTCCGAACACCGGGGAGCTGTTTTTT.

The genes are TRBV5-4 and TRBJ2-5; the match to TRBD2 covers 7 bases. This CDR3 spans 15 amino acids. CDR1 is SGHNT, CDR2 YYREEE, per germline (reference sequence). Trimming removed 1 base from V and 3 bases from J; junction bases left unmatched: 6. The CDR3 is CASSLPSSGEETQYF. In DNA, the CDR3 is TGTGCCAGCAGCTTGCCGTCTAGCGGAGAAGAGACCCAGTACTTC.